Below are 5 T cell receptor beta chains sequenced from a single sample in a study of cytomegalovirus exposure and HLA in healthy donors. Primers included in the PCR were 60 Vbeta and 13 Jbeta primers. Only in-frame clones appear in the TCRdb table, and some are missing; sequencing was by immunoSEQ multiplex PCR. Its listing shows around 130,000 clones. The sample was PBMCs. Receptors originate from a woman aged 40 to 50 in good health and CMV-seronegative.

CDR3 residues: CSVGQSGNTIYF. In DNA form, the CDR3 reads TGCAGCGTCGGACAGTCTGGAAACACCATATATTTT. This sequence joins TRBV29-1 and TRBJ1-3; possible D gene TRBD1, 6 bases. With 6 bases removed from V and 1 base from J, the gap between germline ends came to 7 bases. Per germline, CDR1 SQVTM and CDR2 ANQGSEA. This CDR3 has 12 amino acids.

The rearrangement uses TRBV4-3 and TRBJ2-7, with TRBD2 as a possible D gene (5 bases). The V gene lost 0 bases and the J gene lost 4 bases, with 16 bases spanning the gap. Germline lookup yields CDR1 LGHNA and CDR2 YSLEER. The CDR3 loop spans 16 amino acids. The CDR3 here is CASSQDMLGRRYEQYV. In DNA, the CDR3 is TGCGCCAGCAGCCAAGATATGTTGGGCAGGAGGTACGAGCAGTACGTC.

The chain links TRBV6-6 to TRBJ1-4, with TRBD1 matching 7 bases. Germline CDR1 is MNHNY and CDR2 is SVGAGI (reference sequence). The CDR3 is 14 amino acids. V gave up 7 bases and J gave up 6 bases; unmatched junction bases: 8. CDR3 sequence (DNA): TGTGCCAGCAAAGACAGGGATCAACATGAAAAACTGTTTTTT. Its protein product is CASKDRDQHEKLFF.

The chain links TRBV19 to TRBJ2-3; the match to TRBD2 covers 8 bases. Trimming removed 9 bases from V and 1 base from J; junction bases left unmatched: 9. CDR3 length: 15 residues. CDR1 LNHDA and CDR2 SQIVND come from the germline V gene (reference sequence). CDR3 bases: TGTGCCAGCACTGGGGGACTAGTGGGCACAGATACGCAGTATTTT. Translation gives CASTGGLVGTDTQYF.

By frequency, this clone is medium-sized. The CDR3 coding sequence is TGTGCCAGCAGTGATAGTCAGGCCGGAAACACCATATATTTT. Encoded protein: CASSDSQAGNTIYF. V usage is TRBV2 and J usage is TRBJ1-3; no firm D call. Trimming removed 3 bases from V and 4 bases from J, with 10 bases in between. In germline, CDR1 is SNHLY, CDR2 FYNNEI. The CDR3 is 14 residues long.